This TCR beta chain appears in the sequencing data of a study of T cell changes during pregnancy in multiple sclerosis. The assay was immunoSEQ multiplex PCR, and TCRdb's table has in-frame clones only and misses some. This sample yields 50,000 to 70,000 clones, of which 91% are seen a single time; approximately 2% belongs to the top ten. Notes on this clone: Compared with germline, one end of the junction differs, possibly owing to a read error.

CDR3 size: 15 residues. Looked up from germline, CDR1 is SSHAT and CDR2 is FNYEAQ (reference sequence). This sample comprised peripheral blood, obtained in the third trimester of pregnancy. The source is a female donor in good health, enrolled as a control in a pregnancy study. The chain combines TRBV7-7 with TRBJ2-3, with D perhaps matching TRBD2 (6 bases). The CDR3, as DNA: TGTGCTAGCAGCCCTCGAGCGGGTCGCACAGATACGCAGTATTTT. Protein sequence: CASSPRAGRTDTQYF.